This TCR beta chain was documented in a study of T-cell memory formation after mild COVID-19. 5'RACE primed from the constant segment yielded TCR alpha and TCR beta cDNA libraries bearing sample barcodes and UMIs. TCRdb re-called the 5' RACE reads through MiXCR, storing one row per CDR3 protein. The sample carries roughly 380,000 distinct CDR3 sequences, 28% recorded once. This CDR3 is built from 16 residues. The V segment lost 4 bases and the J segment 6 bases; nucleotides outside the gene matches: 9. Germline CDR1 reads SGHRS; CDR2 reads YFSETQ. This clonotype appeared a few times. The gene calls are TRBV5-1 and TRBJ2-1; 11 bases are shared with TRBD2. This TCR derives from an adult woman who had mild COVID-19 (a few samples of this study predate the infection). Cell type and time point are not known. Sequencing used PBMCs or a T cell subset sorted from them (not recorded which). This CDR3 reads CASSRWLSGGVNEQFF. Here the CDR3 DNA reads TGCGCCAGCAGCAGATGGCTTAGCGGGGGGGTCAATGAGCAGTTCTTC.